The clone carrying this TCR beta chain appeared a few times. Its target is unknown. The source of the sample is a study of T cell clonality in common variable immunodeficiency. Assay used: immunoSEQ multiplex PCR; TCRdb lists only in-frame clones, some missing. The profile covers tens of thousands of clones, none occurring a single time. Both groups were predominantly of Caucasian heritage. Study-level results: Common variable immunodeficiency TCR beta sequences reportedly had fewer deletions and N-nucleotide insertions. CVID subjects showed higher TCRbeta clonality than healthy controls. CVID patient heterogeneity limited repertoire-clinical complication correlations.

Sequencing was done on a sample of peripheral blood mononuclear cells. This TCR was sampled from a person aged 18-70 years in good health.

The CDR3 protein is CASSPPGLVAVYEQFF. Partial CDR3 DNA: TGCGCCAGCAGCCCCCCCGGACTAGTTGCAGTATATGAG. This chain uses TRBV5-1 with TRBJ2-1; 7 positions agree with TRBD2. The read ends 3 residues before the CDR3 terminus; that terminus is restored from the germline J gene. Trimming removed 4 bases from V and 8 bases from J; junction bases left unmatched: 15. The germline CDR1 and CDR2 sequences are SGHRS and YFSETQ. There are 16 residues in the CDR3.